These 13 T cell receptor beta chains originate from one sample sequenced in a study of blood T cell repertoires in COVID-19 (dated by TCRdb to the early 2020s). To prepare the library, the immunoSEQ multiplex PCR assay was applied. TCRdb stores this immuneACCESS table with in-frame sequences only. Part of the clones is absent; in the studies checked, under half of the shortfall reflects unresolved V genes, and no reason is known for the rest. The sample table lists under 450,000 clones, roughly nine tenths of them with a count of one. About 3% of the sample goes to the ten largest clones. Sample: PBMCs or T cells enriched from blood (not recorded which). These receptors were collected from a woman in her thirties who had recovered from COVID-19.

The chain recombines TRBV9 with TRBJ1-2; D gene ambiguous. Deletions cut 3 bases from V and 4 bases from J, with 10 bases between. Germline V CDR1 and CDR2: SGDLS, YYNGEE. This CDR3 is built from 13 residues. The CDR3 DNA reads TGTGCCAGCAGCGGCCCGACGGGCTATGGCTACACCTTC. Translated: CASSGPTGYGYTF.

The chain combines TRBV6-5 with TRBJ1-1, with a weak D call TRBD1 (6 bases). The CDR3 consists of 15 residues. Trimming took 5 bases from V and 4 from J, leaving 17 bases between them. From germline, CDR1 is MNHEY and CDR2 SVGAGI. This CDR3 is CASSLTPTGFTEAFF. The CDR3 DNA reads as TGTGCCAGCAGTCTAACTCCTACAGGGTTCACTGAAGCTTTCTTT.

The chain carries TRBV10-3 and TRBJ2-2, with D perhaps TRBD2 (6 bases). V lost 4 bases, J lost 3 bases, and 12 bases lay in between. The length of the CDR3 is 15 residues. Germline V lookup: CDR1 ENHRY, CDR2 SYGVKD. CDR3 bases: TGTGCCATCAGTGTGGTACTAGCTGACACCGGGGAGCTGTTTTTT. It codes for CAISVVLADTGELFF.

This chain joins TRBV10-3 and TRBJ1-6; D uncertain. Germline V CDR1 and CDR2: ENHRY, SYGVKD. The CDR3 consists of 15 residues. V was clipped by 0 bases and J by 4 bases, with 7 bases between them. CDR3: CAISESGGYNSPLHF. CDR3 in DNA: TGTGCCATCAGTGAGTCTGGCGGGTATAATTCACCCCTCCACTTT.

Turning to this clone: The junction departs from germline at one end; a sequencing error may be responsible. V usage is TRBV7-7 and J usage is TRBJ2-5; D is possibly TRBD1 (5 bases). Germline lookup yields CDR1 SSHAT and CDR2 FNYEAQ (reference sequence). CDR3 length: 13 residues. CDR3 sequence reads: CASSFSQGETQYF. CDR3 nucleotides: TGTGCTAGCAGCTTCAGTCAGGGAGAGACCCAGTACTTC.

This clone has more than one count but fewer than ten. This chain links TRBV7-8 with TRBJ2-2; TRBD2 matches 11 bases. The germline V gene encodes CDR1 SGHVS and CDR2 FQNEAQ. This CDR3 contains 17 residues. V lost 6 bases and J lost 4; bases outside the gene matches: 10. The CDR3 DNA sequence: TGTGCCAGCAGGCCCCTTAGCGGGGGGGCGGGCACCGGGGAGCTGTTTTTT. It encodes CASRPLSGGAGTGELFF.

The chain employs TRBV19 and TRBJ1-2, with 7 bases matching TRBD1. The CDR3 runs to 12 residues. After removal of 7 bases from V and 3 bases from J, the junction contained 2 bases not matched to a gene. Looked up from germline, CDR1 is LNHDA and CDR2 is SQIVND (reference sequence). The CDR3 loop reads CASKGTDYGYTF. CDR3 sequence (DNA): TGTGCCAGTAAAGGGACAGACTATGGCTACACCTTC.

This chain's CDR3 is CASSRTTGGLSEQYF. CDR3 coding DNA: TGTGCCAGCAGCCGGACAACAGGGGGACTGAGCGAGCAGTACTTC. V and J are TRBV5-5 and TRBJ2-7; 8 positions agree with TRBD1. The CDR3 is 15 residues long. V lost 4 bases to trimming and J lost 6 bases; unmatched junction nucleotides: 12. Germline lookup yields CDR1 SGHKS and CDR2 YYEKEE (reference sequence).

The V and J genes are TRBV11-2 and TRBJ2-7, with no clear D. This CDR3 is 12 amino acids long. V was clipped by 2 bases and J by 1 base, with 3 bases between them. CDR1 SGHAT and CDR2 FQNNGV come from the germline V gene. CDR3 in DNA: TGTGCCAGCAGCTTACGTTCCTACGAGCAGTACTTC. Amino acids: CASSLRSYEQYF.

The rearrangement links TRBV7-9 to TRBJ2-7, with 7 bases fitting TRBD2. CDR3 length: 16 residues. The V gene end was trimmed by 5 bases and the J gene end by 2 bases; junction bases not matched to a gene: 12. Germline V lookup: CDR1 SEHNR, CDR2 FQNEAQ (reference sequence). The CDR3 loop is CASSTPSGPRAYEQYF. The DNA for the CDR3 is TGTGCCAGCAGCACCCCTAGCGGCCCAAGGGCCTACGAGCAGTACTTC.

The V gene is TRBV5-1, the J gene TRBJ2-6; D perhaps matches TRBD1 (5 bases). The CDR3 totals 16 residues. Trimming left V 4 bases short and J 1 base short, with 12 bases between. Germline V CDR1 and CDR2: SGHRS, YFSETQ. As DNA, the CDR3 is TGCGCCAGCAGCCCTGGACACAGATCTGGGGCCAACGTCCTGACTTTC. It yields the protein CASSPGHRSGANVLTF.

The rearrangement links TRBV5-5 to TRBJ2-1; TRBD2 matches 8 bases. Looked up from germline, CDR1 is SGHKS and CDR2 is YYEKEE (reference sequence). The ends lost 5 bases at V and 4 bases at J; junction bases unmatched: 8. The CDR3 length is 15 residues. The DNA for the CDR3 is TGTGCCAGCAGTTGGGAGGGACTAGGATACAATGAGCAGTTCTTC. This sequence encodes CASSWEGLGYNEQFF.

V is TRBV9 and J is TRBJ2-6; 16 positions agree with TRBD2. V trimming: 3 bases; J trimming: 2 bases; junction bases outside the gene matches: 2. The CDR3 has 18 residues. Looked up from germline, CDR1 is SGDLS and CDR2 is YYNGEE. The CDR3, as DNA: TGTGCCAGCAGCGCGGGACTAGCGGGAGGGCCTGGGGCCAACGTCCTGACTTTC. It is translated as CASSAGLAGGPGANVLTF.